One T cell receptor (beta chain) is described in this entry. Its cognate antigen is unknown. Trimming took off 5 bases at V and 6 bases at J, with 8 bases between the two ends. The CDR3 consists of 12 residues. The germline V gene encodes CDR1 MNHEY and CDR2 SMNVEV (reference sequence). The sample comes from a study of somatic mutations in cytotoxic T cells in rheumatoid arthritis. Looking at the study overall: Right after diagnosis, and before any treatment had started, patient peripheral blood (about 30 ml EDTA) was drawn.

After CD4+ and CD8+ cells were isolated by positive magnetic bead selection, their purity was checked by flow cytometry. Study findings and constraints: For rheumatoid arthritis patients, CD8+ clonality increased with age, whereas it did not in healthy controls.

Per the original methods: Concordance between patient CD8+ clones exceeding 1% and published virus-specific TCRB sequences was infrequent. The assay was immunoSEQ multiplex PCR, and TCRdb's table has in-frame clones only and misses some. V, J and clone size were drawn from that table, and D and trimming were deduced from the DNA. In the table there are around 2,600 clones, roughly 85% of which are singletons. The clonotype originates from a man aged 60 to 75 with rheumatoid arthritis. Material: CD8+ T cells sorted from blood. V gene TRBV27 combines with J gene TRBJ2-1, with D perhaps matching TRBD1 (5 bases). The CDR3 region has the DNA TGTGCCAGCAGTCACAGGAGCAATGAGCAGTTCTTC. This gives the protein CASSHRSNEQFF.